This TCR beta chain was recovered during a study of technical replicates of blood from several donors. This table comes from immunoSEQ multiplex PCR, and its TCRdb copy is limited to in-frame clones, with some not included. Among more than 60,000 clones listed, approximately 87% were seen once. This clone appeared a single time. J was trimmed by 1 base and V by 3 bases; bases with no gene match: 3. Per the germline V gene, CDR1 is MNHEY and CDR2 is SVGAGI. This CDR3 region has 15 residues. This TCR was sampled from a human donor in good health. Some clones in this sample may be carry-over from other donors' samples. The J gene is TRBJ2-1, the V gene TRBV6-5, with TRBD1 identical over 7 bases. Material: PBMCs. In DNA form, the CDR3 reads TGTGCCAGCAGTTATGGGGACAGATCCTACAATGAGCAGTTCTTC. It codes for CASSYGDRSYNEQFF.